Detailed here is one T cell receptor (beta chain). The antigen remains undetermined. CDR3 size: 17 residues. The germline V gene has CDR1 LGHNA and CDR2 YNFKEQ. V shed 0 bases and J 1 base; nucleotides not matched to a gene: 5. The data were taken from a study of beta chain features in type 1 diabetes. Study-wide findings and caveats: The question of HLA type influencing TCRB rearrangement was one that remained unresolved here.

Reverse transcription of all isolated RNA meant that expressed TCRB transcripts were sequenced. The protocol was immunoSEQ multiplex PCR, while the TCRdb copy is restricted to in-frame clones and leaves out a portion. The table lists roughly 610,000 clones, 15% to 17% of them singletons. One heparinised blood draw, averaging roughly 110 mL, came from each donor. This sequence joins TRBV4-2 and TRBJ2-7, with 11 positions matching TRBD2. Sequencing was performed on naive CD4+ T cells from blood. This clonotype originated in a man younger than 35 in good health. The CDR3 region is CASSQESRLAGSYEQYF. The CDR3 region has the DNA TGTGCCAGCAGCCAAGAGTCGAGACTAGCGGGGTCCTACGAGCAGTACTTC.